Following are 4 T cell receptor beta chains from one sample sequenced in a study of identical twins. TCRdb redid the calling of the 5' RACE reads with MiXCR, one entry per CDR3 protein. Here the sample spans fewer than 250,000 distinct CDR3 sequences, 15% to 20% being singletons. The sample was also linked to a second study, of T cells expressing NK-cell markers.

The material sequenced was CD8+ T cells sorted from blood. All receptors derive from a woman between 18 and 30 years old in good health.

The DNA for the CDR3 is TGTGCCAGCAGTGTACTAGCGGGAGGGGGCTATGAGCAGTTCTTC. This gives the protein CASSVLAGGGYEQFF. The rearrangement links TRBV6-4 to TRBJ2-1; 13 nucleotides agree with TRBD2. CDR1 and CDR2 (germline): MRHNA, SNTAGT. This CDR3 is 15 amino acids long. V gave up 4 bases and J gave up 8 bases; unmatched junction bases: 5.

The rearrangement links TRBV11-2 to TRBJ2-1; 13 bases align to TRBD2. Germline-derived CDR1 and CDR2 are SGHAT and FQNNGV. Unmatched junction bases numbered 7, after V lost 5 bases and J lost 9 bases. The CDR3 spans 15 residues. CDR3 protein: CASSLGTSGISEQFF. DNA for the CDR3: TGTGCCAGCAGCCTTGGGACTAGCGGGATCAGTGAGCAGTTCTTC.

This clonotype showed up just a few times. The V gene is TRBV29-1, the J gene TRBJ2-1; TRBD2 might be the D (6 bases). Between the trimmed V and J ends, which lost 4 bases and 0 bases, there was a span of 10 bases. Per germline, CDR1 SQVTM and CDR2 ANQGSEA. This CDR3 contains 14 residues. The CDR3 DNA is TGCAGCGTTGGCGGGGAAAGCTCCTACAATGAGCAGTTCTTC. Residues: CSVGGESSYNEQFF.

This clonotype was recorded a few times. The chain recombines TRBV29-1 with TRBJ2-1; 8 nucleotides align to TRBD1. CDR3 length equals 13 residues. Germline V gene lookup returns CDR1 SQVTM and CDR2 ANQGSEA. V lost 7 bases, J lost 8 bases, and 10 bases stayed unmatched. The CDR3 loop reads CSAGTGYMDEQFF. The CDR3, as DNA: TGCAGCGCCGGGACAGGCTATATGGATGAGCAGTTCTTC.